This T cell receptor beta chain originates from a study of long-term antiretroviral therapy in people with HIV. Study-level findings and limits: With ART, diversity went up but was still lower than in transplant donor controls. The study found narrower CDR3 length ranges in HIV repertoires than in controls.

Trimming left V 6 bases short and J 4 bases short, with 12 bases between. Germline V gene data show CDR1 as SGHTA and CDR2 as FQGNSA. The CDR3 sequence is 13 residues long. immunoSEQ v3.0 was run at survey level. Assay used: immunoSEQ multiplex PCR; TCRdb lists only in-frame clones, some missing. The sample consists of some 31,000 clones, 97% of them appearing once. Inclusion required at least two post-ART and at least one pre-ART PBMC samples. Specimens held about 0.95-10 million cryopreserved PBMC prior to DNA extraction. To note about this clone: Antigen specificity is unknown.

The sequence derives from a man aged 25 to 40 with HIV. This chain links TRBV7-2 with TRBJ1-2; a weak D match, TRBD1 (5 bases). This material consisted of unsorted PBMCs, taken 6.9 years after starting antiretroviral therapy. This chain's CDR3 is CASSPDRSYGYTF. For the CDR3, the DNA is TGTGCCAGCAGTCCTGACAGATCCTATGGCTACACCTTC.